The entry below describes one T cell receptor beta chain. The antigen remains unidentified. The CDR3 totals 18 residues. With 3 bases removed from V and 0 bases from J, the gap between germline ends came to 20 bases. Germline loops: CDR1 MNHEY, CDR2 SMNVEV (reference sequence). The data originate from a study of T cell responses to AZD1222 COVID-19 vaccine. General study results and limits: The study reported that nearly half of spike-specific TCRs target unmutated variant regions. Spike-specific TCR repertoires showed rising breadth and depth after two AZD1222 doses.

Assay used: immunoSEQ multiplex PCR; TCRdb lists only in-frame clones, some missing. Altogether tens of thousands of clones are present, less than 95% being singletons, with the ten largest covering 25% to 30%. The gene calls are TRBV27 and TRBJ1-1; D is unresolved. The receptor comes from an adult who received the AZD1222 COVID-19 vaccine. Specimen: peripheral blood, collected 28 days after the second AZD1222 dose. DNA of the CDR3: TGTGCCAGCAGTTTCCGCCCCGTGGCAGAACAAATGAACACTGAAGCTTTCTTT. This gives the protein CASSFRPVAEQMNTEAFF.